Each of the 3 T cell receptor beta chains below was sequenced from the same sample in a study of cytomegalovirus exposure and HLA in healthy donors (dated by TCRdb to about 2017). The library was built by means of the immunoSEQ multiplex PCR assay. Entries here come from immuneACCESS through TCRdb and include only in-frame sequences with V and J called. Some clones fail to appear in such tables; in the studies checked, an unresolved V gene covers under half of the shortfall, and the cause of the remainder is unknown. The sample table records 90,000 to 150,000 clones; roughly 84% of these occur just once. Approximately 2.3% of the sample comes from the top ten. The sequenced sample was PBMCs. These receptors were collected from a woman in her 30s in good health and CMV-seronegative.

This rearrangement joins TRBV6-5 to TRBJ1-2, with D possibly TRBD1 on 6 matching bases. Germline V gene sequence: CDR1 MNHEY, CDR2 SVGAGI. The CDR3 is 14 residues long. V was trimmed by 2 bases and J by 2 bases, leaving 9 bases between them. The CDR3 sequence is CASSYGGQNYGYTF. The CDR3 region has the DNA TGTGCCAGCAGTTACGGAGGACAGAACTATGGCTACACCTTC.

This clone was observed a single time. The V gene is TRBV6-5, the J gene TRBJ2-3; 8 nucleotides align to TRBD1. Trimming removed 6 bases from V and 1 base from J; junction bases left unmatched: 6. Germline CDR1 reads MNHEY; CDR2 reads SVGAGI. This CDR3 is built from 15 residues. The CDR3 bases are TGTGCCAGCAGCAAAGCAGGGGGCGGCACAGATACGCAGTATTTT. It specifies CASSKAGGGTDTQYF.

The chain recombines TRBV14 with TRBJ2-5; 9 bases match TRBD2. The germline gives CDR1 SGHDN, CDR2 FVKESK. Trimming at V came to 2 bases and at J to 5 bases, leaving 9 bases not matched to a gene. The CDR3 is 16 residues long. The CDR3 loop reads CASSQFSGGWRETQYF. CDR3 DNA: TGTGCCAGCAGCCAATTTAGCGGGGGATGGAGGGAGACCCAGTACTTC. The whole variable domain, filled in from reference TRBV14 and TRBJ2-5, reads EAGVTQFPSHSVIEKGQTVTLRCDPISGHDNLYWYRRVMGKEIKFLLHFVKESKQDESGMPNNRFLAERTGGTYSTLKVQPAELEDSGVYFCASSQFSGGWRETQYFGPGTRLLVL.